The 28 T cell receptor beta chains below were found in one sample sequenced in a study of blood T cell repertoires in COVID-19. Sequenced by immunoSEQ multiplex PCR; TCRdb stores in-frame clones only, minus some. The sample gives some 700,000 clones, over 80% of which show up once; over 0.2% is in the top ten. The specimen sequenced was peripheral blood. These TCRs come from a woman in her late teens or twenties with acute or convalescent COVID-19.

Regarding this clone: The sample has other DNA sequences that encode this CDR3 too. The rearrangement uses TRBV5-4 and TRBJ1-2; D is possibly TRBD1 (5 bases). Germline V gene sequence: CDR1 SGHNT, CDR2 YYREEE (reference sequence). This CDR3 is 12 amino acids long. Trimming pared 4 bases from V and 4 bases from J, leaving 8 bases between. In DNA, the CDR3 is TGTGCCAGCAGCGAAGACAGCTATGGCTACACCTTC. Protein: CASSEDSYGYTF.

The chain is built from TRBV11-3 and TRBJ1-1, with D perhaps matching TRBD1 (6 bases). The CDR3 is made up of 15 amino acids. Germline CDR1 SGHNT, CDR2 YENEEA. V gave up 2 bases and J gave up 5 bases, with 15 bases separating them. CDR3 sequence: CASSLRAGAGTEAFF. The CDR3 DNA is TGTGCCAGCAGCTTACGGGCGGGGGCTGGGACTGAAGCTTTCTTT.

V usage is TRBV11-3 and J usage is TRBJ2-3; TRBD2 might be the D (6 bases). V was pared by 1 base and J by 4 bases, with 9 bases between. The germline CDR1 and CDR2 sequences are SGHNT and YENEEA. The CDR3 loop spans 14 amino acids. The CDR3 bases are TGTGCCAGCAGCTTAGGTTGGGGGGCAGATACGCAGTATTTT. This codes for CASSLGWGADTQYF.

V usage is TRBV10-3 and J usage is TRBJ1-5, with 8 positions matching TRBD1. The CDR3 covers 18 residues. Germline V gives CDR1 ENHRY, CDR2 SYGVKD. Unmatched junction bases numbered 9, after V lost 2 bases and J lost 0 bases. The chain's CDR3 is CAISEGGTGDDSNQPQHF. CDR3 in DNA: TGTGCCATCAGTGAGGGGGGGACAGGAGATGATAGCAATCAGCCCCAGCATTTT.

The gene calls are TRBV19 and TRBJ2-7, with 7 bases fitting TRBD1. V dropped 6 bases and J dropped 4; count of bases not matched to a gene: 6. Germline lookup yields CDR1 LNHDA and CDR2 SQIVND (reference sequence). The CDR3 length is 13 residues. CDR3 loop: CASRRQGTYEQYF. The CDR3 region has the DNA TGTGCCAGTAGGCGACAGGGTACTTACGAGCAGTACTTC.

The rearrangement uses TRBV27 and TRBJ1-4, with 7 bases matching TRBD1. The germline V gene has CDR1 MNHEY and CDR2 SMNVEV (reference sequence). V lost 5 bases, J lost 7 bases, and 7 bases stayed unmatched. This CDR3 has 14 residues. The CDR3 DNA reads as TGTGCCAGCAGTATAGGGGGCGCGAGTGAAAAACTGTTTTTT. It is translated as CASSIGGASEKLFF.

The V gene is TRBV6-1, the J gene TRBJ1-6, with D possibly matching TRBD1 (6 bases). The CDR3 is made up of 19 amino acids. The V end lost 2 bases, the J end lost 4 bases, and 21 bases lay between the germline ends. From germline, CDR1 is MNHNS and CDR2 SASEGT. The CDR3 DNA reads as TGTGCCAGCAGTGAACGAGGGGGTACCGCCCTTTTATATAATTCACCCCTCCACTTT. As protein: CASSERGGTALLYNSPLHF.

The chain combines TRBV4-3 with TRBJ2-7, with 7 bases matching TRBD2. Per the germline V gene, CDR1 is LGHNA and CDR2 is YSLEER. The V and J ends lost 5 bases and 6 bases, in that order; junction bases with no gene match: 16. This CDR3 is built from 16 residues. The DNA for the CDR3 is TGCGCCAGCAGCTGGCTAACTCGGGGAGGGTCCGGCGAGCAGTACTTC. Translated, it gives CASSWLTRGGSGEQYF.

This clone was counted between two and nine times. The CDR3 DNA reads as TGTGCCAGCAGTTACACAGGGGTGAACACTGAAGCTTTCTTT. It codes for CASSYTGVNTEAFF. The chain is built from TRBV6-2 or TRBV6-3 and TRBJ1-1; 7 positions agree with TRBD1. Germline CDR1 MNHEY, CDR2 SVGEGT. Trimming at V came to 2 bases and at J to 0 bases, leaving 0 bases not matched to a gene. CDR3 length equals 14 residues.

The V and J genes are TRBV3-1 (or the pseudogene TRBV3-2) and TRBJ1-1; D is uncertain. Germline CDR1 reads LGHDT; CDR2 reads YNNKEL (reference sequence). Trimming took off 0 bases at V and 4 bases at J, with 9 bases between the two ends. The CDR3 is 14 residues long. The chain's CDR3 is CASSQDGTVTEAFF. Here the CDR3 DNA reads TGTGCCAGCAGCCAAGATGGCACCGTCACTGAAGCTTTCTTT.

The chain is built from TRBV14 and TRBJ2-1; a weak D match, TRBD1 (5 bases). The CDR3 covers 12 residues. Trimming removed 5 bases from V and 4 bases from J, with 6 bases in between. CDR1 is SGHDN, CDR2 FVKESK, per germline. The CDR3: CASSSGYNEQFF. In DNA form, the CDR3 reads TGTGCCAGCAGCTCAGGGTACAATGAGCAGTTCTTC.

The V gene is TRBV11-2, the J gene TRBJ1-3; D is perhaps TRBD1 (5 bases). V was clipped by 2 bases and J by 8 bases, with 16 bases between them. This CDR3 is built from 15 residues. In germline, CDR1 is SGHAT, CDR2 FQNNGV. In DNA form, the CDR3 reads TGTGCCAGCAGCTTATCGGTCAACCCGGGGGACACCATATATTTT. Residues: CASSLSVNPGDTIYF.

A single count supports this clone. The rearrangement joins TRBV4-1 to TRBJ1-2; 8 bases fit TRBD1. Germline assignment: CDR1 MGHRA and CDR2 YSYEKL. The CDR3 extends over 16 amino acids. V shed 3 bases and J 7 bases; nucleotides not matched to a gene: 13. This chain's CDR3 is CASSHLGAGGRVGYTF. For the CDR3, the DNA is TGCGCCAGCAGCCACCTAGGGGCAGGGGGCCGAGTTGGCTACACCTTC.

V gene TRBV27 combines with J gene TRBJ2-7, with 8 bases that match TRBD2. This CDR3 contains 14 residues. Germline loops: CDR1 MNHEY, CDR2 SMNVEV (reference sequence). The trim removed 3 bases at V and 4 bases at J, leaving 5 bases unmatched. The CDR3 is CASSFFSGDYEQYF. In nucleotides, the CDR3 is TGTGCCAGCAGTTTTTTTAGCGGGGATTACGAGCAGTACTTC.

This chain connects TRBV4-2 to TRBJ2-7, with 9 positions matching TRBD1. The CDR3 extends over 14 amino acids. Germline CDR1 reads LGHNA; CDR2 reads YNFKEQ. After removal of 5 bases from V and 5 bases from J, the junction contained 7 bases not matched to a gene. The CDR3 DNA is TGTGCCAGCAGCTCCGGGACAGGGAATAACGAGCAGTACTTC. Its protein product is CASSSGTGNNEQYF.

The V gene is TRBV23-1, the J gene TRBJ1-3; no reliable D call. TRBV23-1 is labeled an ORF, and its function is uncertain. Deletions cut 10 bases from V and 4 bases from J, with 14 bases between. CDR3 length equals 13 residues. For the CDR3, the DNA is TGCGCCAACCGGGAGCGCGTAGGAAACACCATATATTTT. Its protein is CANRERVGNTIYF.

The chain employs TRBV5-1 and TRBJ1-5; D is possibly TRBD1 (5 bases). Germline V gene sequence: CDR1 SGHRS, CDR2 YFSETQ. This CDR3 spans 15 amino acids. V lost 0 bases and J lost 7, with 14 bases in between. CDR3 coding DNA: TGCGCCAGCAGCTTGGACGGGGGGATTGGCCAGCCCCAGCATTTT. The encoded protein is CASSLDGGIGQPQHF.

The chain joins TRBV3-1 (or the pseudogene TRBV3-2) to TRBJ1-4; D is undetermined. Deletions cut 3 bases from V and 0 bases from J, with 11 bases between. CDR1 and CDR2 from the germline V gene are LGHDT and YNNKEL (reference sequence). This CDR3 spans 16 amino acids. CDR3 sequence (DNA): TGTGCCAGCAGCCATTTTGCCGGGACAACTAATGAAAAACTGTTTTTT. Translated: CASSHFAGTTNEKLFF.

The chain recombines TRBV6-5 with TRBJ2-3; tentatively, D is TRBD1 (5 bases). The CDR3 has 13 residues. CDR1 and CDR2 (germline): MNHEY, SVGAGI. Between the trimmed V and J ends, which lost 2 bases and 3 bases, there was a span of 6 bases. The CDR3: CASSYAGTDTQYF. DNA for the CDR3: TGTGCCAGCAGTTACGCAGGGACAGATACGCAGTATTTT.

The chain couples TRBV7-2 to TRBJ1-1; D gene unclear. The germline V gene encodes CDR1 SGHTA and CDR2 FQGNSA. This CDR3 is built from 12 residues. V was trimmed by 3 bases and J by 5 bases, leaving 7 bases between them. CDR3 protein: CASSLRRTEAFF. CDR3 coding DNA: TGTGCCAGCAGCTTGCGGAGGACTGAAGCTTTCTTT.

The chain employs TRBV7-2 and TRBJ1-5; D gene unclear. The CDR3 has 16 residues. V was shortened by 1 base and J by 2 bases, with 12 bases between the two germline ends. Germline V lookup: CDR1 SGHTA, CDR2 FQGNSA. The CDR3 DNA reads TGTGCCAGCAGCTTAGTTGGGCCCTATGGCAATCAGCCCCAGCATTTT. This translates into CASSLVGPYGNQPQHF.

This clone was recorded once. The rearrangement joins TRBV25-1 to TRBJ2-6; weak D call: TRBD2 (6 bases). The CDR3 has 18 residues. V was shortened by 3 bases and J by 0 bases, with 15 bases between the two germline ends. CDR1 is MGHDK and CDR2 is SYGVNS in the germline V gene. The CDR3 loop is CASSDRRRGYSGANVLTF. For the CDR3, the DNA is TGTGCCAGCAGTGACCGACGGAGGGGCTACTCTGGGGCCAACGTCCTGACTTTC. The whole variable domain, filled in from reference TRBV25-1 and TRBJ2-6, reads EADIYQTPRYLVIGTGKKITLECSQTMGHDKMYWYQQDPGMELHLIHYSYGVNSTEKGDLSSESTVSRIRTEHFPLTLESARPSHTSQYLCASSDRRRGYSGANVLTFGAGSRLTVL.

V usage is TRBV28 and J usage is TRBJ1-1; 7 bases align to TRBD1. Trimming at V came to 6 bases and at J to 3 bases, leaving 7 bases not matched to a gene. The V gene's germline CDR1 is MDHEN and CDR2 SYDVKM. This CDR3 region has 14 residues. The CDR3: CASRHDRVDTEAFF. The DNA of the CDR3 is TGTGCCAGCAGACACGACAGGGTTGACACTGAAGCTTTCTTT.

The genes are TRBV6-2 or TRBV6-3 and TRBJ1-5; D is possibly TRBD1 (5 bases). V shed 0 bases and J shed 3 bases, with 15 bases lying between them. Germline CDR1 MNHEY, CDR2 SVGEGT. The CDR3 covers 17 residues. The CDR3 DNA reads TGTGCCAGCAGTTACTCGGAGGGACGGGGCCACAATCAGCCCCAGCATTTT. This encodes CASSYSEGRGHNQPQHF.

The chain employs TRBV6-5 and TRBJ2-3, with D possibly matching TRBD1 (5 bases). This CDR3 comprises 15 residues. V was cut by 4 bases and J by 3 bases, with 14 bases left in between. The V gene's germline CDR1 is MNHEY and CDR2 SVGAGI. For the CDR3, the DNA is TGTGCCAGCAGTTCAGGCGACAGCTATACAGATACGCAGTATTTT. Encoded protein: CASSSGDSYTDTQYF.

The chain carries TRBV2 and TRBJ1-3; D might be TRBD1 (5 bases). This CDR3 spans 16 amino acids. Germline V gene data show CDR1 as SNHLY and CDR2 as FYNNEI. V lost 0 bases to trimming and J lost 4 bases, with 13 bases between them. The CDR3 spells CASSEATALMGNTIYF. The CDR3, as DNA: TGTGCCAGCAGTGAAGCGACAGCCTTAATGGGAAACACCATATATTTT. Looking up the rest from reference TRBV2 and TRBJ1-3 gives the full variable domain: EPEVTQTPSHQVTQMGQEVILRCVPISNHLYFYWYRQILGQKVEFLVSFYNNEISEKSEIFDDQFSVERPDGSNFTLKIRSTKLEDSAMYFCASSEATALMGNTIYFGEGSWLTVV.

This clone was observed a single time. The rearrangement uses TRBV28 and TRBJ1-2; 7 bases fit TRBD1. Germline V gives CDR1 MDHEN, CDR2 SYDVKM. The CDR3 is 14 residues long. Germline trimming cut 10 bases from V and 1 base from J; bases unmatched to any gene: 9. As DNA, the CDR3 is TGTGCCACCCCCGGGACAGAACGTAACTATGGCTACACCTTC. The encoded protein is CATPGTERNYGYTF.

CDR3: CASSPGAGGSYGYTF. The CDR3 DNA sequence: TGTGCCAGCAGCCCAGGGGCAGGGGGGAGCTATGGCTACACCTTC. This chain connects TRBV3-1 (or the pseudogene TRBV3-2) to TRBJ1-2; 7 bases agree with TRBD1. There are 15 residues in the CDR3. The germline CDR1 and CDR2 sequences are LGHDT and YNNKEL (reference sequence). V lost 4 bases, J lost 4 bases, and 9 bases stayed unmatched.